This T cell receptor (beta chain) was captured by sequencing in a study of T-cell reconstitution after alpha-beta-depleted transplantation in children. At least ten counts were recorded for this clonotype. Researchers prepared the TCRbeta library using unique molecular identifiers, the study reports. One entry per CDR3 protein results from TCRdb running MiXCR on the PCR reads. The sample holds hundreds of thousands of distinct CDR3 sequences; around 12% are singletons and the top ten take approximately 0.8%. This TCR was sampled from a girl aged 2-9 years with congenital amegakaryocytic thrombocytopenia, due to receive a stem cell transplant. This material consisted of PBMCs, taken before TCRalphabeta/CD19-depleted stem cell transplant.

CDR3 nucleotide sequence: TGTGCCAGCAGCCAGAAGGTAGCGGCTGAGCAGTTCTTC. Its translation is CASSQKVAAEQFF. The V gene is TRBV3-1, the J gene TRBJ2-1; TRBD2 might be the D (6 bases). Germline assignment: CDR1 LGHDT and CDR2 YNNKEL (reference sequence). V shed 3 bases and J shed 9 bases, with 12 bases lying between them. The CDR3 spans 13 residues.